Below are 20 T cell receptor beta chains sequenced from a single sample in a study of neoadjuvant nivolumab and ipilimumab in lung cancer. The assay was immunoSEQ multiplex PCR, and TCRdb's table has in-frame clones only and misses some. Here the sample spans 10,000 or so clones, 65% to 85% being singletons. The source was peripheral blood, collected before neoadjuvant nivolumab, alone or with ipilimumab. The receptors were gathered from an adult with non-small cell lung cancer.

The chain uses TRBV18 and TRBJ2-3, with TRBD1 identical over 8 bases. The CDR3 is 20 amino acids. Germline V CDR1 and CDR2: KGHSH, LQKENI. J gave up 1 base and V 3 bases, and 18 bases lay outside the gene matches. The CDR3 spells CASSPRDRNSGLARTDTQYF. The CDR3, as DNA: TGTGCCAGCTCACCCCGGGACAGGAATAGTGGCCTAGCTCGCACAGATACGCAGTATTTT.

The sample holds one count of this clone. This chain links TRBV28 with TRBJ1-3; maybe TRBD1 (5 bases). The CDR3 has 16 amino acids. In germline, CDR1 is MDHEN, CDR2 SYDVKM. Deletions cut 1 base from V and 0 bases from J, with 10 bases between. CDR3: CASSLFGDLSGNTIYF. The CDR3 DNA follows: TGTGCCAGCAGTTTATTTGGGGACCTCTCTGGAAACACCATATATTTT. Full variable domain (remainder filled in from reference TRBV28 and TRBJ1-3): DVKVTQSSRYLVKRTGEKVFLECVQDMDHENMFWYRQDPGLGLRLIYFSYDVKMKEKGDIPEGYSVSREKKERFSLILESASTNQTSMYLCASSLFGDLSGNTIYFGEGSWLTVV.

This clone was seen a few times. The chain combines TRBV20-1 with TRBJ1-1; no firm D call. The CDR3 extends over 11 amino acids. The V gene's germline CDR1 is DFQATT and CDR2 SNEGSKA (reference sequence). V was cut by 8 bases and J by 1 base, with 8 bases left in between. CDR3 coding DNA: TGCAGTACCTATTCGAACACTGAAGCTTTCTTT. Encoded protein: CSTYSNTEAFF.

V usage is TRBV4-2 and J usage is TRBJ2-7; 8 bases fit TRBD2. The germline V gene has CDR1 LGHNA and CDR2 YNFKEQ. The V and J ends lost 3 bases and 0 bases, in that order; junction bases with no gene match: 4. This CDR3 has 15 residues. The CDR3 DNA reads TGTGCCAGCAGCCATCCGGGAGGGTCCTCCTACGAGCAGTACTTC. Its translation is CASSHPGGSSYEQYF.

The chain combines TRBV6-5 with TRBJ2-7; the match to TRBD2 covers 11 bases. CDR1 is MNHEY, CDR2 SVGAGI, per germline. This CDR3 contains 14 residues. V gave up 5 bases and J gave up 3 bases; unmatched junction bases: 3. CDR3 amino acids: CASSILAGDYEQYF. DNA for the CDR3: TGTGCCAGCAGTATACTAGCGGGAGACTACGAGCAGTACTTC.

This CDR3 is CASLRGSNYGYTF. The CDR3 coding sequence is TGTGCCAGCCTTAGGGGCTCTAACTATGGCTACACCTTC. The chain links TRBV2 to TRBJ1-2; tentative D call: TRBD1 (5 bases). The V and J ends lost 8 bases and 0 bases respectively, with 10 bases between them. This CDR3 spans 13 amino acids. The V gene's germline CDR1 is SNHLY and CDR2 FYNNEI.

The chain links TRBV29-1 to TRBJ2-7, with 10 bases identical to TRBD2. Unmatched junction bases numbered 3, after V lost 5 bases and J lost 2 bases. The CDR3 consists of 13 residues. Germline V CDR1 and CDR2: SQVTM, ANQGSEA. CDR3 residues: CSVKAGGPYEQYF. CDR3 bases: TGCAGCGTTAAAGCGGGAGGGCCCTACGAGCAGTACTTC.

J is TRBJ2-2 and V is TRBV4-1, with 8 bases lining up with TRBD1. The CDR3 extends over 15 amino acids. The trim removed 5 bases at V and 5 bases at J, leaving 7 bases unmatched. CDR1 is MGHRA and CDR2 is YSYEKL in the germline V gene. The CDR3 loop is CASSYDRGSTGELFF. CDR3 bases: TGCGCCAGCAGCTATGACAGGGGTTCAACCGGGGAGCTGTTTTTT.

The J gene is TRBJ2-7, the V gene TRBV5-5; D is unresolved. Germline V lookup: CDR1 SGHKS, CDR2 YYEKEE (reference sequence). The CDR3 covers 17 residues. V was pared by 0 bases and J by 0 bases, with 16 bases between. The CDR3 spells CASSLELWQVSSYEQYF. In nucleotides, the CDR3 is TGTGCCAGCAGCTTGGAGCTTTGGCAGGTGAGCTCCTACGAGCAGTACTTC. Together with reference TRBV5-5 and TRBJ2-7, the CDR3 gives the full variable domain: DAGVTQSPTHLIKTRGQQVTLRCSPISGHKSVSWYQQVLGQGPQFIFQYYEKEERGRGNFPDRFSARQFPNYSSELNVNALLLGDSALYLCASSLELWQVSSYEQYFGPGTRLTVT.

V usage is TRBV2 and J usage is TRBJ2-7; perhaps TRBD2 as D (6 bases). Germline V gives CDR1 SNHLY, CDR2 FYNNEI. V was clipped by 6 bases and J by 7 bases, with 22 bases between them. This CDR3 has 15 residues. Written as DNA, the CDR3 is TGTGCCAGCAGAAACGACCGTGGAGGGTGGGGTGAGCAGTACTTC. Amino acid sequence: CASRNDRGGWGEQYF. Based on the CDR3 plus reference TRBV2 and TRBJ2-7, the full variable domain is EPEVTQTPSHQVTQMGQEVILRCVPISNHLYFYWYRQILGQKVEFLVSFYNNEISEKSEIFDDQFSVERPDGSNFTLKIRSTKLEDSAMYFCASRNDRGGWGEQYFGPGTRLTVT.

This chain links TRBV2 with TRBJ2-5, with 13 bases lining up with TRBD2. The germline CDR1 and CDR2 sequences are SNHLY and FYNNEI. V lost 6 bases, J lost 4 bases, and 5 bases stayed unmatched. CDR3 length: 15 amino acids. The CDR3 reads CASSGLAGEGETQYF. DNA for the CDR3: TGTGCCAGCAGCGGACTAGCGGGAGAGGGAGAGACCCAGTACTTC. The full variable domain, completed using reference TRBV2 and TRBJ2-5, is EPEVTQTPSHQVTQMGQEVILRCVPISNHLYFYWYRQILGQKVEFLVSFYNNEISEKSEIFDDQFSVERPDGSNFTLKIRSTKLEDSAMYFCASSGLAGEGETQYFGPGTRLLVL.

The chain links TRBV29-1 to TRBJ2-1, with TRBD1 matching 9 bases. The ends lost 7 bases at V and 10 bases at J; junction bases unmatched: 11. Germline assignment: CDR1 SQVTM and CDR2 ANQGSEA. This CDR3 contains 13 residues. The CDR3 coding sequence is TGCAGCGCCACCGGGACAGGGTTGGAGGAGCAGTTCTTC. This codes for CSATGTGLEEQFF.

This rearrangement joins TRBV7-9 to TRBJ2-5; D not resolved. Trimming stripped 1 base from V and 2 bases from J, with 8 bases between. Germline assignment: CDR1 SEHNR and CDR2 FQNEAQ (reference sequence). This CDR3 has 14 residues. The CDR3 loop reads CASSLVGPQETQYF. The DNA for the CDR3 is TGTGCCAGCAGCTTAGTCGGGCCGCAAGAGACCCAGTACTTC.

V and J are TRBV23-1 and TRBJ1-1; TRBD1 agrees at 8 bases. TRBV23-1 is classed as an ORF, of uncertain function. The CDR3 spans 17 residues. Losses at the gene ends were 0 bases for V and 2 bases for J; bases not matched to a gene: 8. In nucleotides, the CDR3 is TGCGCCAGCAGTCAATCGGCGGGACAGGAGCAAAACACTGAAGCTTTCTTT. Translating gives CASSQSAGQEQNTEAFF.

The chain is built from TRBV6-5 and TRBJ1-2; no clear D. V shed 7 bases and J shed 3 bases, with 12 bases lying between them. CDR1 is MNHEY, CDR2 SVGAGI, per germline. The CDR3 consists of 13 residues. The CDR3: CASTRYTDYGYTF. The CDR3 DNA is TGTGCCAGCACCAGGTACACAGACTATGGCTACACCTTC.

J is TRBJ2-7 and V is TRBV7-2; TRBD2 agrees at 13 bases. The germline CDR1 and CDR2 sequences are SGHTA and FQGNSA. The CDR3 is made up of 16 amino acids. V dropped 4 bases and J dropped 4; count of bases not matched to a gene: 7. This chain's CDR3 is CASSSRTSGSMYEQYF. In DNA, the CDR3 is TGTGCCAGCAGCTCCAGGACTAGCGGGAGTATGTACGAGCAGTACTTC. Full variable domain (missing parts from reference TRBV7-2 and TRBJ2-7): GAGVSQSPSNKVTEKGKDVELRCDPISGHTALYWYRQSLGQGLEFLIYFQGNSAPDKSGLPSDRFSAERTGGSVSTLTIQRTQQEDSAVYLCASSSRTSGSMYEQYFGPGTRLTVT.

The rearrangement uses TRBV28 and TRBJ2-1; a possible D gene is TRBD1 (5 bases). The CDR3 totals 13 residues. Trimming removed 4 bases from V and 7 bases from J, with 11 bases in between. Germline CDR1 is MDHEN and CDR2 is SYDVKM. CDR3 in DNA: TGTGCCAGCAGTTCCCTACCAGGGAATGAGCAGTTCTTC. This gives the protein CASSSLPGNEQFF.

The genes are TRBV19 and TRBJ1-5; D is unclear. Trimming pared 0 bases from V and 6 bases from J, leaving 12 bases between. Per the germline V gene, CDR1 is LNHDA and CDR2 is SQIVND (reference sequence). This CDR3 comprises 15 residues. CDR3 in DNA: TGTGCCAGTAGTATAGAGGGCCGCAGGAGTCAGCCCCAGCATTTT. Amino acid sequence: CASSIEGRRSQPQHF.

This clone showed up just a few times. The chain recombines TRBV19 with TRBJ1-4; TRBD1 aligns across 9 bases. The CDR3 spans 13 residues. Per the germline V gene, CDR1 is LNHDA and CDR2 is SQIVND (reference sequence). J lost 8 bases, V lost 10 bases, and 8 bases had no gene match. The CDR3 loop is CATGDREREKLFF. The DNA for the CDR3 is TGTGCCACCGGGGACAGGGAAAGGGAAAAACTGTTTTTT.

This clone appeared a single time. This chain uses TRBV5-1 with TRBJ2-2, with TRBD1 matching 7 bases. The CDR3 length is 16 residues. The junction had 8 bases not matched to a gene; V was cut back by 0 bases and J by 6 bases. Germline V gene sequence: CDR1 SGHRS, CDR2 YFSETQ. CDR3 protein: CASSLEGGAVSGELFF. In DNA, the CDR3 is TGCGCCAGCAGCTTGGAAGGGGGCGCGGTCTCCGGGGAGCTGTTTTTT.